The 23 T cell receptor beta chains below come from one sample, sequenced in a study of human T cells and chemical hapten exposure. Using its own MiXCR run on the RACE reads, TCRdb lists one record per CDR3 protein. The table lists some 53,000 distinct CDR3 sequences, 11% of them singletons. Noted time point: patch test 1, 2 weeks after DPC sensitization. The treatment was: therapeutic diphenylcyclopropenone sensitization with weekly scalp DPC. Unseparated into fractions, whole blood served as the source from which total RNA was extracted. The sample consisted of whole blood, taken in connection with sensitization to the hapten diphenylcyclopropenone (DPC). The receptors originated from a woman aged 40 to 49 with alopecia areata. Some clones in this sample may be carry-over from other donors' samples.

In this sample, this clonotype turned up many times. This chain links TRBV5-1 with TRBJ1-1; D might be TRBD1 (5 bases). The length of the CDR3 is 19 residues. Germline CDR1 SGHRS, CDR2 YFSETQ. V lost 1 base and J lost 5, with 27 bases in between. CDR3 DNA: TGCGCCAGCAGCTTGCTGGAACTTAGATCAGGGAGGGAAGGGACTGAAGCTTTCTTT. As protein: CASSLLELRSGREGTEAFF.

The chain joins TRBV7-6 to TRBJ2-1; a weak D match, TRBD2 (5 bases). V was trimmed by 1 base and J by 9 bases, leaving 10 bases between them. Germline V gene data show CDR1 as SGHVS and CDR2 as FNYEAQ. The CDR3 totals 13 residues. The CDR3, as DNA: TGTGCCAGCAGCTTAGGAGGACGGGGTGAGCAGTTCTTC. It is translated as CASSLGGRGEQFF.

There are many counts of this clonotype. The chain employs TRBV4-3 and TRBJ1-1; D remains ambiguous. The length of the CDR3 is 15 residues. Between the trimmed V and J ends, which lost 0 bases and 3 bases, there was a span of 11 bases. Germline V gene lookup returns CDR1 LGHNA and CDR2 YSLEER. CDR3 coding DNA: TGCGCCAGCAGCCAAGAAGCGGGCAGTCACACTGAAGCTTTCTTT. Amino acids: CASSQEAGSHTEAFF.

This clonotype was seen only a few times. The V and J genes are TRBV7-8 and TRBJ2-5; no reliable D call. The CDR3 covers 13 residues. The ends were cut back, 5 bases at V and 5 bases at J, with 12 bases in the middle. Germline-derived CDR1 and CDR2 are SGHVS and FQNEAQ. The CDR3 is CASSTSSRETQYF. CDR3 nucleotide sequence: TGTGCCAGCAGCACCAGTTCTCGGGAGACCCAGTACTTC.

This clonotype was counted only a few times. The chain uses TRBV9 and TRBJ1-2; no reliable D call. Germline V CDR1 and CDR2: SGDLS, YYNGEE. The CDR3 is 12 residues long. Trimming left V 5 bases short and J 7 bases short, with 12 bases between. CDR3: CASSHPGIGYTF. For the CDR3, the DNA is TGTGCCAGCAGTCATCCGGGAATTGGCTACACCTTC.

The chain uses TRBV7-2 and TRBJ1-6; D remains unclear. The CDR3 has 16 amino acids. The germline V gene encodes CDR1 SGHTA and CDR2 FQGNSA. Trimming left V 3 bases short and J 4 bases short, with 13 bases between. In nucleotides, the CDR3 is TGTGCCAGCAGCTTCCCTAGTAGGGTGTATAATTCACCCCTCCACTTT. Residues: CASSFPSRVYNSPLHF.

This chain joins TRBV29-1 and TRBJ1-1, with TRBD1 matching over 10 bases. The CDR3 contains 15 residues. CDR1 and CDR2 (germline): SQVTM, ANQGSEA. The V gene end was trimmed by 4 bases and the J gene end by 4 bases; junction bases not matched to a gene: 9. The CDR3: CSVVRTGGASTEAFF. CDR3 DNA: TGCAGCGTTGTCCGGACAGGGGGGGCGTCCACTGAAGCTTTCTTT.

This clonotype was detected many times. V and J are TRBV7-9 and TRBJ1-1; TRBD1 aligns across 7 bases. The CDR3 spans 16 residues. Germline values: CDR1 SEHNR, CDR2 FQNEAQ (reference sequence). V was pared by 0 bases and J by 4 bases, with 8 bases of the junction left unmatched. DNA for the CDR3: TGTGCCAGCAGCTTAGCGCGGAGGGGGCGCATCACTGAAGCTTTCTTT. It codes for CASSLARRGRITEAFF.

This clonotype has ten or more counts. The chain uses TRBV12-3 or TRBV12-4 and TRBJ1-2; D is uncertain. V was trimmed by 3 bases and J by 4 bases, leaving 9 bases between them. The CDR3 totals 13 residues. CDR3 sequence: CASSFEGPYGYTF. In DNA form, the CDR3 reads TGTGCCAGCAGTTTCGAAGGGCCCTATGGCTACACCTTC.

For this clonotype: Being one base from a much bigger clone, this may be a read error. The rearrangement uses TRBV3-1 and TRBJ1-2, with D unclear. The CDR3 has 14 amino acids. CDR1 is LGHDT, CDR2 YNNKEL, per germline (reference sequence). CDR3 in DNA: TGTGCCAGCAGCCAAGATTGGCCATCCTATGGCTACGCCTTC. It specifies CASSQDWPSYGYAF.

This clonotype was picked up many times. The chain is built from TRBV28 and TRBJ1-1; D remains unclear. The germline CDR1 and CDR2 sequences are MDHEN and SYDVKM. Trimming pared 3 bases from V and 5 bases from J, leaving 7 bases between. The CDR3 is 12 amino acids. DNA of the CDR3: TGTGCCAGCAGTTTGACGGGGACTGAAGCTTTCTTT. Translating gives CASSLTGTEAFF.

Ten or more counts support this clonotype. In DNA form, the CDR3 reads TGCAGCGTTGTGAGGGGTTGGGAGACCCAGTACTTC. Its protein product is CSVVRGWETQYF. This chain uses TRBV29-1 with TRBJ2-5, with D perhaps assigned TRBD1 or TRBD2 (5 bases each). The CDR3 totals 12 residues. The germline CDR1 and CDR2 sequences are SQVTM and ANQGSEA. V was trimmed by 4 bases and J by 5 bases, leaving 11 bases between them.

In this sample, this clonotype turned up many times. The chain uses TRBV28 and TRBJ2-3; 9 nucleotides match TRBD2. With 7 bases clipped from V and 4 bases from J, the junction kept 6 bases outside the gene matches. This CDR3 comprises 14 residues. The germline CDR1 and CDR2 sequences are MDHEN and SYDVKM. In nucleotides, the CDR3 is TGTGCCAGCATCCAGCGGGGGGCCGCAGATACGCAGTATTTT. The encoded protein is CASIQRGAADTQYF.

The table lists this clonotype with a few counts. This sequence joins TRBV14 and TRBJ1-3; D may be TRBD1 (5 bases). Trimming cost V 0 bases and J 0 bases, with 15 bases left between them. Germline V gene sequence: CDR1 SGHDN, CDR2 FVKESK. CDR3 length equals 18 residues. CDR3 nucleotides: TGTGCCAGCAGCCAAGAGTTGGAACAGGCCCACTCTGGAAACACCATATATTTT. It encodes CASSQELEQAHSGNTIYF.

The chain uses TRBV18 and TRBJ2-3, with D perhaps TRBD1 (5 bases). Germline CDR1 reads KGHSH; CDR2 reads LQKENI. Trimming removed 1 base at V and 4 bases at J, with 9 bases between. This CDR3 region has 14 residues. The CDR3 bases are TGTGCCAGCTCACCACGAAGCAGGGCAGATACGCAGTATTTT. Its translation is CASSPRSRADTQYF.

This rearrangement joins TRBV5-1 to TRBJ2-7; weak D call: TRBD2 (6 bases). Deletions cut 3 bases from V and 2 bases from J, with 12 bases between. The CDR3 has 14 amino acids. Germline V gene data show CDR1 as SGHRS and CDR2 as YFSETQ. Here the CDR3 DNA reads TGCGCCAGCAGCTCGACGTGGACTACCTACGAGCAGTACTTC. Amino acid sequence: CASSSTWTTYEQYF.

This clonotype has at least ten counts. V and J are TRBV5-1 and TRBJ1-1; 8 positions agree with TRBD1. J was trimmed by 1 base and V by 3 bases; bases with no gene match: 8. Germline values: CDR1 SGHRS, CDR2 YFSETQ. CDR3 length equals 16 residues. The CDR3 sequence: CASSSGQGGPNTEAFF. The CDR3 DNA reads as TGCGCCAGCAGCTCTGGACAGGGAGGGCCGAACACTGAAGCTTTCTTT.

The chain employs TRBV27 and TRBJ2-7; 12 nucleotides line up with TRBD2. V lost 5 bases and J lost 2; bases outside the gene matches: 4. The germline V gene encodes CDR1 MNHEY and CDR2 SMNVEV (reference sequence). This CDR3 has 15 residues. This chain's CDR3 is CASSAGLAGTYEQYF. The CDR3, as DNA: TGTGCCAGCAGTGCAGGACTAGCGGGGACCTACGAGCAGTACTTC.

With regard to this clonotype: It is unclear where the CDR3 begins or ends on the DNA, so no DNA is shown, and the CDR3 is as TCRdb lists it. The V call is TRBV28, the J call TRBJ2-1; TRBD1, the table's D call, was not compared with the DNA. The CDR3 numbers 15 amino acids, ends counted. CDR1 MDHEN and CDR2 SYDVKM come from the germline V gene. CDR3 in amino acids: CASSSPRTDLRQQFF.

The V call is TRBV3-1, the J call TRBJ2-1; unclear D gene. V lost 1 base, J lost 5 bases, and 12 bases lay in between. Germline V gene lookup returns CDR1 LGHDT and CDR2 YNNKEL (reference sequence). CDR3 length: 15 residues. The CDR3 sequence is CASSQVMGGHNEQFF. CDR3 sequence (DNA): TGTGCCAGCAGCCAAGTTATGGGCGGCCACAATGAGCAGTTCTTC.

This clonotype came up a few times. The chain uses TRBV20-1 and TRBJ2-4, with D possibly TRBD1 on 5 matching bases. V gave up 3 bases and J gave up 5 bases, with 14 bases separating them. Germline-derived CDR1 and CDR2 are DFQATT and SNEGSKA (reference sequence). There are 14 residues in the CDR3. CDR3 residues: CSARFQGWENIQYF. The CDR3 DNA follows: TGCAGTGCTAGGTTTCAGGGTTGGGAAAACATTCAGTACTTC.

CDR3 DNA sequence: TGTGCCAGCAGTTACTCGCCCGGGAGCTCCTACAATGAGCAGTTCTTC. As protein: CASSYSPGSSYNEQFF. The V call is TRBV6-5, the J call TRBJ2-1, with D possibly TRBD2 on 6 matching bases. V lost 0 bases to trimming and J lost 0 bases, with 9 bases between them. Germline lookup yields CDR1 MNHEY and CDR2 SVGAGI. This CDR3 comprises 16 residues.

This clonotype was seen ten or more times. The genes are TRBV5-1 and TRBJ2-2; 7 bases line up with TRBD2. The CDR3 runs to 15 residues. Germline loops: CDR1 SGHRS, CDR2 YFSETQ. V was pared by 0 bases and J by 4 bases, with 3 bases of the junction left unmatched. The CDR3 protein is CASSLVPSGTGELFF. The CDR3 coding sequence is TGCGCCAGCAGCTTGGTGCCTAGCGGCACCGGGGAGCTGTTTTTT.